The present entry profiles one T cell receptor beta chain with its context. The antigen remains unidentified. The same CDR3 can be traced to other DNA sequences in this sample. The repertoire was sequenced with immunoSEQ multiplex PCR; TCRdb's copy has only in-frame clones and lacks some. This table holds around 56,000 clones, roughly 80% found once. This sample was taken from a study of a mutant IDH1 vaccine in newly diagnosed glioma. About the research overall: In weeks 1, 3, 5, 7, 11, 15, 19 and 23, patients were vaccinated. Vaccinations were initiated 4-6 weeks following radiotherapy alone, or were given together with temozolomide cycles. Before enrollment, patients got radiotherapy alone, temozolomide alone, or mostly the combination.

Time point defined: week 5, during vaccination. With topical imiquimod, each dose of the vaccine consisted of 300 ug of mutant IDH1 20-mer peptide. Astrocytomas found in donors were new, WHO grade 3 or 4, IDH1-mutant and ATRX-lost. This CDR3 contains 14 residues. Germline V gene data show CDR1 as SGDLS and CDR2 as YYNGEE. V lost 0 bases, J lost 4 bases, and 8 bases lay in between. The sample in question was PBMCs, obtained from a glioma patient whose treatment included an IDH1 peptide vaccine. The receptor was isolated from a woman aged 18-29 years with glioma. Some clones in this sample may be carry-over from other donors' samples. The chain combines TRBV9 with TRBJ1-5; perhaps TRBD1 as D (6 bases). The CDR3 sequence is CASSVEGGNQPQHF. CDR3 in DNA: TGTGCCAGCAGCGTAGAAGGGGGAAATCAGCCCCAGCATTTT.